This TCR beta chain was recovered during a study of shared clonotypes between healthy human individuals. Study results and caveats: Sharing across a handful of donors was seen in around 5.1% of naive CD4 clonotypes. Apart from blood, nothing was sampled; tissue repertoires likely differ. Genetic and exposure-history diversity was limited by the small donor number.

A remark on this clone: The antigen remains unidentified. Distinct nucleotide sequences in the sample also encode this CDR3.

Sequenced by immunoSEQ multiplex PCR; TCRdb stores in-frame clones only, minus some. The sample consists of around 2.1 million clones, nearly 97% of them appearing once. The sequence derives from a man aged 18 to 35 in good health. Specimen: naive CD4+ T cells sorted from blood. Described subset: CD45RA+ positively selected.

The CDR3 loop is CASSFSRGNEQFF. In nucleotides, the CDR3 is TGTGCCAGCAGCTTCTCGCGGGGGAATGAGCAGTTCTTC. This sequence joins TRBV11-2 and TRBJ2-1; 7 bases match TRBD2. This CDR3 comprises 13 residues. The trim removed 3 bases at V and 7 bases at J, leaving 3 bases unmatched. The germline V gene has CDR1 SGHAT and CDR2 FQNNGV.